Here is one TCR beta chain with its context. Clones were sequenced by immunoSEQ multiplex PCR, and TCRdb holds only the in-frame ones, with some missing. The table records about 6,500 clones, about four fifths of them present only once. This record belongs to a study of OX40 agonist ivuxolimab in advanced cancers. Germline loops: CDR1 MNHEY, CDR2 SMNVEV (reference sequence). The CDR3 spans 16 residues. V gave up 4 bases and J gave up 4 bases; unmatched junction bases: 11. The origin of this receptor is an adult with an advanced solid tumor such as melanoma, head and neck, liver or kidney cancer. The gene calls are TRBV27 and TRBJ1-2, with TRBD1 identical over 8 bases. The source material was CD4+ or CD8+ T cells sorted from blood, sampled in a trial of the OX40 agonist ivuxolimab. CDR3 loop: CASSSDRDRRTYGYTF. As DNA, the CDR3 is TGTGCCAGCAGTTCTGACCGGGACAGGCGAACCTATGGCTACACCTTC.